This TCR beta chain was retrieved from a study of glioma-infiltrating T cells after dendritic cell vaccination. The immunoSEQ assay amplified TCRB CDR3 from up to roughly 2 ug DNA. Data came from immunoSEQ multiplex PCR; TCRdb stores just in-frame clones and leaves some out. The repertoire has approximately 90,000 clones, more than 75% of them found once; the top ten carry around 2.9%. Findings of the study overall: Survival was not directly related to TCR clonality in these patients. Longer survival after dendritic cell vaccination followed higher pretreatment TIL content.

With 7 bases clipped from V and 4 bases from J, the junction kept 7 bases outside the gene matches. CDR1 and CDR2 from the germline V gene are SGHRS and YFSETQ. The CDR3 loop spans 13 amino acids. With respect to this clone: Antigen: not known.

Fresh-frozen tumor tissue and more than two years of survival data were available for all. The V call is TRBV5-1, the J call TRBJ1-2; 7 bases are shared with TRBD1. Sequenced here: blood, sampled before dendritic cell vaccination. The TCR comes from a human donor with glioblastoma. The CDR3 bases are TGCGCCAGCGGGGAAGGGGGCGGCTATGGCTACACCTTC. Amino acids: CASGEGGGYGYTF.